This TCR beta chain was captured in a study of radiation and T cells in renal cell carcinoma. Time point noted: blood 4 weeks post-SBRT, at nephrectomy. Stated treatment: 15 Gy SBRT to primary tumor, nephrectomy 4 weeks later. The assay was immunoSEQ multiplex PCR, and TCRdb's table has in-frame clones only and misses some. The top ten hold approximately 6.8% of the sample, which has around 64,000 clones, more than 60% seen once. The sample consisted of blood, taken from a patient whose treatment included radiotherapy and nephrectomy. This receptor was identified in a man between 60 and 75 years old with renal cell carcinoma.

CDR3 sequence (DNA): TGTGCCAGTAGTATCCCCAGCGGACTAGTTGGCAGGAGCGGGGAGCTGTTTTTT. Translation gives CASSIPSGLVGRSGELFF. The J gene is TRBJ2-2, the V gene TRBV19; 7 bases are shared with TRBD2. CDR3 size: 18 residues. Germline values: CDR1 LNHDA, CDR2 SQIVND (reference sequence). The J segment lost 7 bases and the V segment lost 3 bases, leaving 17 bases of the junction unmatched. Combining the CDR3 with reference TRBV19 and TRBJ2-2 gives the whole variable domain DGGITQSPKYLFRKEGQNVTLSCEQNLNHDAMYWYRQDPGQGLRLIYYSQIVNDFQKGDIAEGYSVSREKKESFPLTVTSAQKNPTAFYLCASSIPSGLVGRSGELFFGEGSRLTVL.